These 16 T cell receptor beta chains originate from one sample sequenced in a study of shared clonotypes between healthy human individuals. The method was immunoSEQ multiplex PCR; TCRdb's version includes in-frame clones alone and lacks a portion of them. The sample has roughly 2,300,000 clones; around 92% are singletons. The sequencing input was naive CD4+ T cells from PBMCs. Subset reported: CD45RA+ positively selected. The receptors come from a man aged 18 to 29 in good health. Some clones in this sample may be carry-over from other donors' samples.

V gene TRBV7-2 combines with J gene TRBJ2-3; 10 bases are a match to TRBD2. Germline CDR1 and CDR2: SGHTA and FQGNSA. V shed 5 bases and J 0 bases; nucleotides not matched to a gene: 11. The CDR3 loop spans 18 amino acids. CDR3 DNA: TGTGCCAGCAGCGGCCAACTAGCGGGATGGTCGAGCACAGATACGCAGTATTTT. Translating gives CASSGQLAGWSSTDTQYF.

This chain connects TRBV6-5 to TRBJ2-3; weak D call: TRBD2 (7 bases). The germline gives CDR1 MNHEY, CDR2 SVGAGI. The CDR3 totals 16 residues. The V end lost 0 bases, the J end lost 0 bases, and 10 bases lay between the germline ends. DNA of the CDR3: TGTGCCAGCAGTTACTCACGGGGGGCTAGCACAGATACGCAGTATTTT. This gives the protein CASSYSRGASTDTQYF.

This clone was seen a handful of times. The genes are TRBV29-1 and TRBJ1-1; tentatively, D is TRBD1 (6 bases). Trimming removed 6 bases at V and 0 bases at J, with 11 bases between. Germline loops: CDR1 SQVTM, CDR2 ANQGSEA. The CDR3 is 13 amino acids. The CDR3 is CSVYRDLNTEAFF. Written as DNA, the CDR3 is TGCAGCGTGTACAGGGACTTGAACACTGAAGCTTTCTTT.

A single count supports this clone. This chain joins TRBV2 and TRBJ1-4; a weak D match, TRBD1 (6 bases). The CDR3 sequence is 16 residues long. The V end was cut by 4 bases, the J end by 7 bases, with 19 bases between. Per the germline V gene, CDR1 is SNHLY and CDR2 is FYNNEI. CDR3 coding DNA: TGTGCCAGCAGTGGGGCGGTGGGGGCGTACGGTGAAAAACTGTTTTTT. Amino acid sequence: CASSGAVGAYGEKLFF. The full variable domain, with the rest looked up from reference TRBV2 and TRBJ1-4, is EPEVTQTPSHQVTQMGQEVILRCVPISNHLYFYWYRQILGQKVEFLVSFYNNEISEKSEIFDDQFSVERPDGSNFTLKIRSTKLEDSAMYFCASSGAVGAYGEKLFFGSGTQLSVL.

The chain uses TRBV28 and TRBJ2-7; D remains unclear. Trimming left V 4 bases short and J 3 bases short, with 13 bases between. The CDR3 consists of 14 residues. Per the germline V gene, CDR1 is MDHEN and CDR2 is SYDVKM. The CDR3 nucleotides are TGTGCCAGCAGTTACCAACTTACCCGCTACGAGCAGTACTTC. Translated: CASSYQLTRYEQYF.

The V and J genes are TRBV6-1 and TRBJ2-1, with 9 bases aligning to TRBD1. The V segment lost 7 bases and the J segment 4 bases; nucleotides outside the gene matches: 2. This CDR3 is 13 amino acids long. Germline CDR1 is MNHNS and CDR2 is SASEGT. The DNA for the CDR3 is TGTGCCAGCATGACAGGGGGTTACAATGAGCAGTTCTTC. Its translation: CASMTGGYNEQFF.

In the case of this clone: The sample carries other DNA sequences with the same CDR3. The chain links TRBV29-1 to TRBJ1-2; unclear D gene. Trimming shortened V by 1 base and J by 2 bases, and 2 bases separated the two germline ends. The CDR3 loop spans 11 amino acids. Germline V gives CDR1 SQVTM, CDR2 ANQGSEA. Here the CDR3 DNA reads TGCAGCGTTGAAGGGAACTATGGCTACACCTTC. Protein: CSVEGNYGYTF.

The V call is TRBV27, the J call TRBJ2-3; 12 bases are shared with TRBD2. The CDR3 loop spans 17 amino acids. Germline V gene sequence: CDR1 MNHEY, CDR2 SMNVEV (reference sequence). V trimming: 6 bases; J trimming: 3 bases; junction bases outside the gene matches: 10. CDR3 amino acids: CASSSPSGRARTDTQYF. CDR3 bases: TGTGCCAGCAGCTCACCTAGCGGGAGGGCCCGGACAGATACGCAGTATTTT.

The V gene is TRBV29-1, the J gene TRBJ2-2; 9 bases map to TRBD1. Looked up from germline, CDR1 is SQVTM and CDR2 is ANQGSEA. The CDR3 consists of 14 residues. The trim removed 5 bases at V and 5 bases at J, leaving 6 bases unmatched. CDR3 nucleotides: TGCAGCGTTACAGGGGGCCACATGACCGGGGAGCTGTTTTTT. It encodes CSVTGGHMTGELFF.

The chain carries TRBV28 and TRBJ1-3, with 11 bases that match TRBD1. V shed 6 bases, J shed 4 bases, and the junction held 11 bases outside the gene matches. CDR1 and CDR2 (germline): MDHEN, SYDVKM. The CDR3 covers 17 residues. Written as DNA, the CDR3 is TGTGCCAGCAGCCCTCATGGGACAGGGGGATACGGAAACACCATATATTTT. It yields the protein CASSPHGTGGYGNTIYF.

The chain carries TRBV4-2 and TRBJ2-7; D could derive from TRBD1 or TRBD2 (5 bases each). The germline V gene encodes CDR1 LGHNA and CDR2 YNFKEQ. The CDR3 spans 12 residues. Deletions cut 1 base from V and 9 bases from J, with 10 bases between. Here the CDR3 DNA reads TGTGCCAGCAGCCAAGGCACTGGGGGGCAGTACTTC. This encodes CASSQGTGGQYF.

The rearrangement links TRBV29-1 to TRBJ2-3; 11 bases fit TRBD2. This CDR3 is 14 amino acids long. Germline V gene sequence: CDR1 SQVTM, CDR2 ANQGSEA. The V segment lost 6 bases and the J segment 2 bases; nucleotides outside the gene matches: 4. The chain's CDR3 is CSVVGLADTDTQYF. For the CDR3, the DNA is TGCAGCGTAGTGGGACTAGCGGACACAGATACGCAGTATTTT.

Notes on this clone: This same CDR3 is encoded by further DNA sequences in the sample. The chain recombines TRBV28 with TRBJ2-3; D ambiguous. Germline V lookup: CDR1 MDHEN, CDR2 SYDVKM. Trimming removed 8 bases at V and 1 base at J, with 10 bases between. The CDR3 is 13 residues long. CDR3 nucleotides: TGTGCCAGCTCCGGCGAGGGCACAGATACGCAGTATTTT. Its protein product is CASSGEGTDTQYF.

Note on this clone: This sample includes further DNA sequences coding for the same CDR3. The rearrangement uses TRBV7-3 and TRBJ2-5; maybe TRBD1 (6 bases). Germline V gene sequence: CDR1 SGHTA, CDR2 FQGTGA. The CDR3 runs 13 residues. V was shortened by 5 bases and J by 2 bases, with 9 bases between the two germline ends. The CDR3 region is CASSLDRQETQYF. CDR3 bases: TGTGCCAGCAGCCTAGACAGGCAAGAGACCCAGTACTTC.

The gene calls are TRBV28 and TRBJ1-2, with 8 bases identical to TRBD1. Germline loops: CDR1 MDHEN, CDR2 SYDVKM. The CDR3 has 15 residues. The ends lost 6 bases at V and 2 bases at J; junction bases unmatched: 8. The CDR3 DNA is TGTGCCAGCAGCGGACAGGGACCAGAAAACTATGGCTACACCTTC. It yields the protein CASSGQGPENYGYTF.

This clone was observed once. This chain connects TRBV7-8 to TRBJ2-7, with 7 bases fitting TRBD1. The CDR3 contains 14 residues. Germline V gene lookup returns CDR1 SGHVS and CDR2 FQNEAQ. Trimming removed 4 bases from V and 2 bases from J; junction bases left unmatched: 5. The chain's CDR3 is CASSSGDRPYEQYF. CDR3 DNA sequence: TGTGCCAGCAGCTCCGGGGACAGACCCTACGAGCAGTACTTC.